These 16 T cell receptor beta chains originate from one sample sequenced in a study of T cell responses to AZD1222 COVID-19 vaccine. The table came from immunoSEQ multiplex PCR; TCRdb's copy has only in-frame clones and leaves some out. This table has about 150,000 clones, less than 90% appearing once. Material: peripheral blood, obtained on day 0 of AZD1222 vaccination. The receptors here all came from an adult in good health.

The gene calls are TRBV28 and TRBJ1-5; D perhaps matches TRBD1 (5 bases). Trimming took 2 bases from V and 4 from J, leaving 15 bases between them. Germline CDR1 and CDR2: MDHEN and SYDVKM. This CDR3 is built from 16 residues. As DNA, the CDR3 is TGTGCCAGCAGTTTAGGGGGGTCAGGATCTAATCAGCCCCAGCATTTT. Translation: CASSLGGSGSNQPQHF.

The V call is TRBV6-6, the J call TRBJ2-7, with 10 bases matching TRBD1. Trimming cost V 4 bases and J 4 bases; bases outside gene matches: 7. Germline V gives CDR1 MNHNY, CDR2 SVGAGI (reference sequence). The CDR3 is 15 amino acids. The chain's CDR3 is CASSSSGTGDYEQYF. CDR3 coding DNA: TGTGCCAGCAGTTCATCCGGGACAGGGGATTACGAGCAGTACTTC.

This chain uses TRBV7-2 with TRBJ2-7; D gene ambiguous. The CDR3 length is 13 residues. V was shortened by 1 base and J by 3 bases, with 7 bases between the two germline ends. Germline V lookup: CDR1 SGHTA, CDR2 FQGNSA. In nucleotides, the CDR3 is TGTGCCAGCAGCTTAGGGCCCAACTACGAGCAGTACTTC. It is translated as CASSLGPNYEQYF.

The genes are TRBV6-7 and TRBJ1-5; D not certain. TRBV6-7 is given ORF status, its function remaining uncertain. V was shortened by 2 bases and J by 5 bases, with 13 bases between the two germline ends. This CDR3 contains 15 residues. CDR3 bases: TGTGCCAGCAGTTACCGGGTGGGTCAGGATCAGCCCCAGCATTTT. The encoded protein is CASSYRVGQDQPQHF.

This sequence joins TRBV19 and TRBJ1-1, with D unclear. Germline CDR1 is LNHDA and CDR2 is SQIVND (reference sequence). Deletions cut 1 base from V and 7 bases from J, with 10 bases between. This CDR3 region has 13 residues. CDR3 sequence: CASSIVGGNEAFF. The CDR3 DNA reads TGTGCCAGTAGTATAGTCGGAGGAAATGAAGCTTTCTTT.

The chain recombines TRBV18 with TRBJ1-3; no definite D call. The CDR3 length is 16 residues. Germline values: CDR1 KGHSH, CDR2 LQKENI. Trimming cost V 6 bases and J 0 bases, with 15 bases left between them. CDR3 nucleotide sequence: TGTGCCAGCTCGCGATTCGCCGGTTCCTCTGGAAACACCATATATTTT. Amino acids: CASSRFAGSSGNTIYF. Drawing the rest from reference TRBV18 and TRBJ1-3, the complete variable domain is NAGVMQNPRHLVRRRGQEARLRCSPMKGHSHVYWYRQLPEEGLKFMVYLQKENIIDESGMPKERFSAEFPKEGPSILRIQQVVRGDSAAYFCASSRFAGSSGNTIYFGEGSWLTVV.

The V and J genes are TRBV6-1 and TRBJ2-7; no clear D. Trimming shortened V by 3 bases and J by 4 bases, and 7 bases separated the two germline ends. The germline CDR1 and CDR2 sequences are MNHNS and SASEGT. The CDR3 contains 12 residues. CDR3 in amino acids: CASSESEYEQYF. The CDR3 coding sequence is TGTGCCAGCAGTGAGTCGGAGTACGAGCAGTACTTC.

V is TRBV18 and J is TRBJ1-2; TRBD1 agrees at 7 bases. With 3 bases clipped from V and 0 bases from J, the junction kept 4 bases outside the gene matches. The germline CDR1 and CDR2 sequences are KGHSH and LQKENI. The CDR3 is made up of 15 amino acids. The CDR3 loop reads CASSPRDRANYGYTF. In DNA form, the CDR3 reads TGTGCCAGCTCACCTAGGGACAGAGCTAACTATGGCTACACCTTC.

The V gene is TRBV4-1, the J gene TRBJ1-2; 8 positions agree with TRBD1. Looked up from germline, CDR1 is MGHRA and CDR2 is YSYEKL. With 1 base clipped from V and 4 bases from J, the junction kept 2 bases outside the gene matches. This CDR3 is built from 14 residues. The CDR3 loop reads CASSQAGGSYGYTF. The DNA for the CDR3 is TGCGCCAGCAGCCAAGCAGGGGGCTCCTATGGCTACACCTTC.

The chain employs TRBV3-1 (or the pseudogene TRBV3-2) and TRBJ1-1; 8 positions agree with TRBD1. Germline CDR1 is LGHDT and CDR2 is YNNKEL (reference sequence). The CDR3 sequence is 14 residues long. After removal of 6 bases from V and 5 bases from J, the junction contained 8 bases not matched to a gene. DNA for the CDR3: TGTGCCAGCAGACAGGACAGGGATCGGACTGAAGCTTTCTTT. Its protein product is CASRQDRDRTEAFF.

The chain is built from TRBV5-1 and TRBJ2-5; D might be TRBD2 (7 bases). The germline gives CDR1 SGHRS, CDR2 YFSETQ. V lost 2 bases and J lost 4, with 12 bases in between. CDR3 length: 14 amino acids. CDR3 sequence reads: CASSFRGAGETQYF. CDR3 sequence (DNA): TGCGCCAGCAGCTTCCGGGGGGCCGGAGAGACCCAGTACTTC.

The rearrangement links TRBV4-1 to TRBJ1-5, with D unresolved. Trimming removed 0 bases at V and 2 bases at J, with 5 bases between. CDR1 and CDR2 from the germline V gene are MGHRA and YSYEKL. There are 14 residues in the CDR3. CDR3 DNA sequence: TGCGCCAGCAGCCAAGATGGCGGCAATCAGCCCCAGCATTTT. Translated: CASSQDGGNQPQHF.

J is TRBJ2-5 and V is TRBV4-2; D is unclear. The CDR3 runs 14 residues. Germline CDR1 reads LGHNA; CDR2 reads YNFKEQ. The V and J ends lost 4 bases and 5 bases respectively, with 14 bases between them. This CDR3 reads CASSPPGDGETQYF. The CDR3 region has the DNA TGTGCCAGCAGCCCGCCGGGCGATGGGGAGACCCAGTACTTC.

The genes are TRBV18 and TRBJ2-1; tentatively, D is TRBD1 (5 bases). The CDR3 has 12 amino acids. Per the germline V gene, CDR1 is KGHSH and CDR2 is LQKENI. V was clipped by 4 bases and J by 5 bases, with 6 bases between them. The CDR3 sequence: CASSLQDNEQFF. The CDR3 DNA reads as TGTGCCAGCTCACTACAGGACAATGAGCAGTTCTTC.

The V gene is TRBV24-1, the J gene TRBJ1-5, with unresolved D. This CDR3 is built from 15 residues. The germline CDR1 and CDR2 sequences are KGHDR and SFDVKD. Trimming removed 9 bases from V and 4 bases from J, with 18 bases in between. This chain's CDR3 is CATVGGSLGNQPQHF. The CDR3 DNA reads as TGTGCCACCGTAGGAGGATCCCTTGGTAATCAGCCCCAGCATTTT.

V gene TRBV4-2 combines with J gene TRBJ2-3; 8 bases align to TRBD2. Germline loops: CDR1 LGHNA, CDR2 YNFKEQ. V dropped 3 bases and J dropped 5; count of bases not matched to a gene: 1. There are 13 residues in the CDR3. The CDR3 reads CASSHTSGDTQYF. The CDR3 DNA reads TGTGCCAGCAGCCACACTAGCGGAGATACGCAGTATTTT.